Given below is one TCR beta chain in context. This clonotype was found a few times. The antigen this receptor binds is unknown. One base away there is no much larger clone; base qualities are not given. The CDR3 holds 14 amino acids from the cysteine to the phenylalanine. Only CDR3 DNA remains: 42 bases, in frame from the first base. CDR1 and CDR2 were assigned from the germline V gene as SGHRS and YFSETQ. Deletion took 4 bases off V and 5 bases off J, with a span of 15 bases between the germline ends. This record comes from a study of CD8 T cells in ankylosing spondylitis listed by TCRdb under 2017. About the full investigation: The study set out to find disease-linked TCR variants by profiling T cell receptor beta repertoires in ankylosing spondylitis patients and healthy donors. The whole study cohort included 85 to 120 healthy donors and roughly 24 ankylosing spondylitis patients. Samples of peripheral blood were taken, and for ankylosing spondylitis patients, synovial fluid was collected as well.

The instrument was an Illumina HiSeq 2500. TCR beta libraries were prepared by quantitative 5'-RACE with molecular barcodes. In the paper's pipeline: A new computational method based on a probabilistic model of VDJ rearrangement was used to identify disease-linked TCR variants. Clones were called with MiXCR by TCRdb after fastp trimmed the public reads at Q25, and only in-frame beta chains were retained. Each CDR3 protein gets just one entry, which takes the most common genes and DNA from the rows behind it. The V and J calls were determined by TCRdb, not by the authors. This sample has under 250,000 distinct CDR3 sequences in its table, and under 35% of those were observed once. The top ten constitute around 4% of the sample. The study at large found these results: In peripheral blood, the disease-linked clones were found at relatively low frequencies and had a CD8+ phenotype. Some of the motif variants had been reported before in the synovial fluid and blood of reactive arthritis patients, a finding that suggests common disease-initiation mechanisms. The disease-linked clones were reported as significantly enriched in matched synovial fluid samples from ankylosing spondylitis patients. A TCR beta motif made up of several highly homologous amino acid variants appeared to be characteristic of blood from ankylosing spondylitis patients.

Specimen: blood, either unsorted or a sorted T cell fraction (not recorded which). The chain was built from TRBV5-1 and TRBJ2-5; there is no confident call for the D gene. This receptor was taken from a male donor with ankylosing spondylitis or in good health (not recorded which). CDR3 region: CASSHGPKRETQYF. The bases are TGCGCCAGCAGCCACGGGCCTAAGAGGGAGACCCAGTACTTC. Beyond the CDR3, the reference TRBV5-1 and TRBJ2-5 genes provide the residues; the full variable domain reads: KAGVTQTPRYLIKTRGQQVTLSCSPISGHRSVSWYQQTPGQGLQFLFEYFSETQRNKGNFPGRFSGRQFSNSRSEMNVSTLELGDSALYLCASSHGPKRETQYFGPGTRLLVL.